The 19 T cell receptor beta chains given below trace back to one sample, sequenced in a study of blood T cells in healthy people across ages. The second PCR ran roughly 6 to 11 cycles with a sample-barcoded 5' primer and J-beta primers. In TCRdb, the 5' RACE reads were re-called with MiXCR into one record per CDR3 protein. The sample has about 1,800,000 distinct CDR3 sequences, 28% seen once. The specimen was blood. These receptors all stem from a woman aged 25 to 39 in good health.

The chain links TRBV12-3 or TRBV12-4 to TRBJ2-1; 7 bases are shared with TRBD2. This CDR3 is built from 12 residues. The junction had 7 bases not matched to a gene; V was cut back by 7 bases and J by 10 bases. DNA of the CDR3: TGTGCCAGCACCACACCCGGGAGGGAGCAGTTCTTC. Its protein product is CASTTPGREQFF.

This clonotype was observed a handful of times. The gene calls are TRBV29-1 and TRBJ1-2, with 8 bases that match TRBD1. The CDR3 has 14 amino acids. Per germline, CDR1 SQVTM and CDR2 ANQGSEA. Trimming took 4 bases from V and 4 from J; bases not matched to a gene: 8. Here the CDR3 DNA reads TGCAGCGTTGGAGGACAGGGAGGTTTCTATGGCTACACCTTC. Translation gives CSVGGQGGFYGYTF. Full variable domain (outside the CDR3, taken from reference TRBV29-1 and TRBJ1-2): SAVISQKPSRDICQRGTSLTIQCQVDSQVTMMFWYRQQPGQSLTLIATANQGSEATYESGFVIDKFPISRPNLTFSTLTVSNMSPEDSSIYLCSVGGQGGFYGYTFGSGTRLTVV.

This chain links TRBV29-1 with TRBJ1-2; the match to TRBD1 covers 8 bases. From germline, CDR1 is SQVTM and CDR2 ANQGSEA. The CDR3 has 15 amino acids. J gave up 3 bases and V 5 bases, and 11 bases lay outside the gene matches. DNA for the CDR3: TGCAGCGTTTACCCCATCGGACAGGGCCACTATGGCTACACCTTC. It translates to CSVYPIGQGHYGYTF.

This clonotype was seen a single time. This chain links TRBV20-1 with TRBJ2-3, with D tentatively TRBD1 (6 bases). This CDR3 contains 16 residues. Germline V gene sequence: CDR1 DFQATT, CDR2 SNEGSKA (reference sequence). Trimming removed 0 bases from V and 0 bases from J, with 13 bases in between. The CDR3 nucleotides are TGCAGTGCTAGAGACTCCGGACAGCCTAGCACAGATACGCAGTATTTT. This gives the protein CSARDSGQPSTDTQYF.

The table lists this clonotype with a few counts. The chain combines TRBV10-3 with TRBJ1-2; maybe TRBD1 (6 bases). The CDR3 runs 13 residues. V was pared by 8 bases and J by 7 bases, with 17 bases between. The germline CDR1 and CDR2 sequences are ENHRY and SYGVKD. The CDR3: CAIAPRGGSGYTF. CDR3 nucleotide sequence: TGTGCCATCGCTCCCAGGGGTGGTTCTGGCTACACCTTC.

This clonotype was recorded a few times. The chain recombines TRBV7-2 with TRBJ2-3; 8 bases line up with TRBD1. V was pared by 4 bases and J by 6 bases, with 9 bases of the junction left unmatched. The CDR3 has 15 residues. In germline, CDR1 is SGHTA, CDR2 FQGNSA. The CDR3 DNA reads TGTGCCAGCAGCTCCCGACTCGGACAGGGTGATACGCAGTATTTT. It translates to CASSSRLGQGDTQYF.

The rearrangement uses TRBV5-5 and TRBJ2-1; D possibly matches TRBD1 or TRBD2 (5 bases each). Trimming cost V 3 bases and J 9 bases, with 16 bases left between them. The CDR3 is 14 residues long. Germline V lookup: CDR1 SGHKS, CDR2 YYEKEE (reference sequence). CDR3 sequence reads: CASSCSGGEGEQFF. Written as DNA, the CDR3 is TGTGCCAGCAGCTGTAGTGGGGGAGAGGGTGAGCAGTTCTTC.

V is TRBV20-1 and J is TRBJ1-1, with TRBD1 matching over 7 bases. This CDR3 is 15 amino acids long. Trimming at V came to 2 bases and at J to 4 bases, leaving 10 bases not matched to a gene. In germline, CDR1 is DFQATT, CDR2 SNEGSKA (reference sequence). CDR3 amino acids: CSARTPTGKGTEAFF. The CDR3 DNA reads TGCAGTGCTAGAACCCCGACAGGGAAGGGCACTGAAGCTTTCTTT.

The sample holds a few counts of this clonotype. The chain couples TRBV7-2 to TRBJ2-1; 7 bases are shared with TRBD2. The trim removed 4 bases at V and 5 bases at J, leaving 8 bases unmatched. The CDR3 covers 15 residues. Germline CDR1 is SGHTA and CDR2 is FQGNSA. The CDR3 reads CASSSSGTTNNEQFF. The CDR3 nucleotides read TGTGCCAGCAGCTCTTCCGGGACTACAAACAATGAGCAGTTCTTC.

The chain is built from TRBV2 and TRBJ2-7; 9 nucleotides agree with TRBD2. Germline CDR1 SNHLY, CDR2 FYNNEI. The CDR3 loop spans 13 amino acids. The V and J ends lost 6 bases and 3 bases, in that order; junction bases with no gene match: 3. The CDR3 nucleotides read TGTGCCAGCAGGGCTAGCGGGATCTACGAGCAGTACTTC. It translates to CASRASGIYEQYF.

This clonotype was found many times. This chain uses TRBV10-3 with TRBJ2-3; D perhaps matches TRBD2 (6 bases). The V gene's germline CDR1 is ENHRY and CDR2 SYGVKD. V was pared by 2 bases and J by 0 bases, with 9 bases between. The CDR3 loop spans 15 amino acids. As DNA, the CDR3 is TGTGCCATCAGTGAGGGCGGGGCTAGCACAGATACGCAGTATTTT. Protein: CAISEGGASTDTQYF.

Points on this clonotype: Since a much larger clone is just one base distant, this may be a read error. The V call is TRBV3-1, the J call TRBJ2-5; a weak D match, TRBD1 (6 bases). Germline CDR1 and CDR2: LGHDT and YNNKEL (reference sequence). The CDR3 length is 14 residues. CDR3 in amino acids: CVSSLTDSQETQYF. CDR3 nucleotides: TGTGTCAGCAGCCTGACGGACAGCCAAGAGACCCAGTACTTC.

The CDR3 bases are TGTGCCACCAGACAGGGCATTCAGCCCCAGCATTTT. This gives the protein CATRQGIQPQHF. This rearrangement joins TRBV24-1 to TRBJ1-5; D is perhaps TRBD1 (6 bases). The CDR3 spans 12 residues. V lost 7 bases and J 6 bases, leaving 9 bases between the germline ends. Per the germline V gene, CDR1 is KGHDR and CDR2 is SFDVKD.

This rearrangement joins TRBV20-1 to TRBJ2-3; TRBD2 might be the D (6 bases). V was trimmed by 5 bases and J by 3 bases, leaving 12 bases between them. Per germline, CDR1 DFQATT and CDR2 SNEGSKA (reference sequence). This CDR3 is built from 13 residues. CDR3 residues: CSAAETRTDTQYF. The CDR3 coding sequence is TGCAGTGCTGCCGAGACTAGAACAGATACGCAGTATTTT.

This clonotype was recorded many times. The chain has TRBV28 and TRBJ2-3, with TRBD2 identical over 7 bases. Germline CDR1 is MDHEN and CDR2 is SYDVKM. V trimming: 8 bases; J trimming: 0 bases; junction bases outside the gene matches: 8. The CDR3 sequence is 15 residues long. The CDR3 reads CASDSGGLSTDTQYF. The DNA for the CDR3 is TGTGCCAGCGACTCGGGGGGATTAAGCACAGATACGCAGTATTTT.

V usage is TRBV20-1 and J usage is TRBJ2-1; the match to TRBD2 covers 11 bases. From germline, CDR1 is DFQATT and CDR2 SNEGSKA (reference sequence). This CDR3 spans 14 amino acids. V lost 6 bases and J lost 7; bases outside the gene matches: 8. DNA for the CDR3: TGCAGTGCACCCCGACTAGCGGGGATTAATGAGCAGTTCTTC. Translated: CSAPRLAGINEQFF.

This clonotype has only a few counts. The DNA for the CDR3 is TGTGCCAGCAGTCAAGGGGGGCCGCAGTTCTTC. Protein product: CASSQGGPQFF. V is TRBV6-5 and J is TRBJ2-1; perhaps D is TRBD1 or TRBD2 (6 bases each). Trimming took 5 bases from V and 12 from J, leaving 11 bases between them. The CDR3 consists of 11 residues. CDR1 is MNHEY, CDR2 SVGAGI, per germline.

The rearrangement links TRBV15 to TRBJ1-4, with D tentatively TRBD1 (6 bases). Per germline, CDR1 LNHNV and CDR2 YYDKDF (reference sequence). Trimming took 8 bases from V and 2 from J, leaving 12 bases between them. The CDR3 sequence is 14 residues long. The CDR3 DNA sequence: TGTGCCACCCGCGAAGGGGGGACTAATGAAAAACTGTTTTTT. It translates to CATREGGTNEKLFF.

This clonotype has just a few counts. The limits of the CDR3 on the DNA are not certain, so only TCRdb's listed CDR3 is given. The V and J genes are TRBV6-1 and TRBJ1-1. Germline assignment: CDR1 MNHNS and CDR2 SASEGT. The CDR3 adds up to 13 amino acids, both ends counted. This CDR3 is CASILGMNTEAFF.